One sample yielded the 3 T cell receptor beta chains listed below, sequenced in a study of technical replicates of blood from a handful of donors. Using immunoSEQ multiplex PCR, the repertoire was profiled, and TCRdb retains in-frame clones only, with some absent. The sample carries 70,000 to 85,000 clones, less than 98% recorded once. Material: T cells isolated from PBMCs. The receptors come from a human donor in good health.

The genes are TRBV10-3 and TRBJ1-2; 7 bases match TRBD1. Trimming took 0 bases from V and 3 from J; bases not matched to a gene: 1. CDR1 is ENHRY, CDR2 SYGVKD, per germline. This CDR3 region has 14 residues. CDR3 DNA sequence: TGTGCCATCAGTGAGTCGGGACAGCACTATGGCTACACCTTC. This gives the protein CAISESGQHYGYTF.

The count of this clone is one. CDR3 DNA: TGCGCCAGTAAAGCAACTGGGGCCAACGTCCTGACTTTC. It codes for CASKATGANVLTF. The V call is TRBV5-1, the J call TRBJ2-6; D unresolved. V gave up 8 bases and J gave up 2 bases, with 8 bases separating them. The CDR3 has 13 amino acids. Germline values: CDR1 SGHRS, CDR2 YFSETQ. Supplemented by reference TRBV5-1 and TRBJ2-6, the full variable domain reads KAGVTQTPRYLIKTRGQQVTLSCSPISGHRSVSWYQQTPGQGLQFLFEYFSETQRNKGNFPGRFSGRQFSNSRSEMNVSTLELGDSALYLCASKATGANVLTFGAGSRLTVL.

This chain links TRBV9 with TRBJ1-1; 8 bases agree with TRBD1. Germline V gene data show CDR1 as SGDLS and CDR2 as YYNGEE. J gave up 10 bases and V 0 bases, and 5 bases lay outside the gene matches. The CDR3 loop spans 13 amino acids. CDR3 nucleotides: TGTGCCAGCAGCGTAGGGGGGGGGACAGGAGCTTTCTTT. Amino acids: CASSVGGGTGAFF.